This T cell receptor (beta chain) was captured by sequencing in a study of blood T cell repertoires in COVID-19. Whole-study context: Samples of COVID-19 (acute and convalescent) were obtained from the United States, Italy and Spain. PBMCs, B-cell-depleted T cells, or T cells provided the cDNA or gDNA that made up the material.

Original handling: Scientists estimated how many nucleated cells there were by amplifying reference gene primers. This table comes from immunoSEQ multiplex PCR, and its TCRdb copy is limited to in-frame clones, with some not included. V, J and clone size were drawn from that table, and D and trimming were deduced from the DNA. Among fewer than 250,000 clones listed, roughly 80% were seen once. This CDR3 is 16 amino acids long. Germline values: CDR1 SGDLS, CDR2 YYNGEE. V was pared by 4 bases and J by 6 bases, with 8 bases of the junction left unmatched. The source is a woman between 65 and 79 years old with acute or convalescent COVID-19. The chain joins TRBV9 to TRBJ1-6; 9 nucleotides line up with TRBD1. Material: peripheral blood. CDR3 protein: CASSPQGQGSNSPLHF. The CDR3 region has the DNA TGTGCCAGCAGCCCCCAAGGACAGGGGTCTAATTCACCCCTCCACTTT.